The 12 T cell receptor beta chains below were found in one sample sequenced in a study of sequential checkpoint blockade in melanoma. Treatment denoted: randomized to nivolumab then ipilimumab (arm A) or the reverse (arm B). Only in-frame clones appear in the TCRdb table, and some are missing; sequencing was by immunoSEQ multiplex PCR. The sample contains 3,000 or so clones, about a fifth of which appear only once. This sample comprised tumor tissue (inferred from file names), obtained from a patient given nivolumab and ipilimumab in sequence. The receptors were gathered from a human donor with melanoma.

The chain links TRBV6-7 to TRBJ1-1; no firm D call. TRBV6-7 is an ORF, with its function uncertain. The germline V and J ends were trimmed by 6 bases and 10 bases, with 12 bases remaining between them. CDR3 size: 11 residues. The CDR3, as DNA: TGTGCCAGCAGCGCCGACTCGAGAGCTTTCTTT. Translated, it gives CASSADSRAFF.

The V call is TRBV19, the J call TRBJ1-6, with a weak D call TRBD1 (5 bases). The CDR3 sequence is 15 residues long. CDR1 LNHDA and CDR2 SQIVND come from the germline V gene (reference sequence). Trimming removed 4 bases from V and 7 bases from J, with 14 bases in between. CDR3 nucleotides: TGTGCCAGTAGTACCCAAGGAGGGGACAATTCACCCCTCCACTTT. Amino acid sequence: CASSTQGGDNSPLHF.

The J gene is TRBJ1-2, the V gene TRBV19; TRBD1 matches 9 bases. Looked up from germline, CDR1 is LNHDA and CDR2 is SQIVND (reference sequence). This CDR3 comprises 17 residues. V lost 5 bases to trimming and J lost 2 bases; unmatched junction nucleotides: 12. The CDR3 here is CASSRTGTGTDNYGYTF. The CDR3 DNA reads TGTGCCAGTAGTCGAACCGGGACAGGGACCGACAACTATGGCTACACCTTC.

A few counts support this clone. The chain links TRBV30 to TRBJ2-2; a weak D match, TRBD2 (5 bases). The CDR3 consists of 13 residues. The germline V gene encodes CDR1 GTSNPN and CDR2 SVGIG (reference sequence). The ends were cut back, 2 bases at V and 6 bases at J, with 10 bases in the middle. CDR3 bases: TGTGCCTGGAGTACTAGGCACGCCGGGGAGCTGTTTTTT. Encoded protein: CAWSTRHAGELFF.

This clone is judged medium-sized. The chain links TRBV11-3 to TRBJ1-1, with D perhaps TRBD1 (6 bases). Germline CDR1 is SGHNT and CDR2 is YENEEA. Deletions cut 7 bases from V and 7 bases from J, with 19 bases between. The length of the CDR3 is 14 residues. DNA of the CDR3: TGTGCCAGCATGCCTACGGGGGGCGATCATGAAGCTTTCTTT. Its translation is CASMPTGGDHEAFF. Based on the CDR3 plus reference TRBV11-3 and TRBJ1-1, the full variable domain is EAGVVQSPRYKIIEKKQPVAFWCNPISGHNTLYWYLQNLGQGPELLIRYENEEAVDDSQLPKDRFSAERLKGVDSTLKIQPAELGDSAVYLCASMPTGGDHEAFFGQGTRLTVV.

The V call is TRBV19, the J call TRBJ2-1; TRBD1 is a possible D gene (6 bases). Germline V gene sequence: CDR1 LNHDA, CDR2 SQIVND (reference sequence). V was pared by 4 bases and J by 0 bases, with 16 bases between. CDR3 length: 17 amino acids. The CDR3 DNA reads TGTGCCAGTAGTAGCCTCGCCAGGGGCAGCTCCTACAATGAGCAGTTCTTC. Translated: CASSSLARGSSYNEQFF.

The V and J genes are TRBV6-8 and TRBJ1-6; TRBD1 aligns across 7 bases. Looked up from germline, CDR1 is MNHGY and CDR2 is SAAAGT. J gave up 8 bases and V 8 bases, and 6 bases lay outside the gene matches. This CDR3 has 13 residues. The CDR3 DNA reads TGTGCCAGCTGCGGACAGGCTGATTCACCCCTCCACTTT. This sequence encodes CASCGQADSPLHF.

In its sample, this clone is medium-sized. The chain couples TRBV10-3 to TRBJ2-1; 10 positions agree with TRBD1. CDR3 length equals 16 residues. In germline, CDR1 is ENHRY, CDR2 SYGVKD. With 2 bases clipped from V and 2 bases from J, the junction kept 3 bases outside the gene matches. The CDR3 bases are TGTGCCATCAGTGAGCGTGGGACAGGGGCCTACAATGAGCAGTTCTTC. Translation: CAISERGTGAYNEQFF.

The chain recombines TRBV5-1 with TRBJ1-1; D call uncertain. The V end lost 6 bases, the J end lost 2 bases, and 14 bases lay between the germline ends. The CDR3 totals 14 residues. Germline V gene data show CDR1 as SGHRS and CDR2 as YFSETQ. The CDR3 DNA reads as TGCGCCAGCAACCCGGCACCCTCTAACACTGAAGCTTTCTTT. Translating it yields CASNPAPSNTEAFF.

The chain uses TRBV19 and TRBJ1-6, with D tentatively TRBD1 (6 bases). V lost 5 bases and J lost 7, with 12 bases in between. Germline values: CDR1 LNHDA, CDR2 SQIVND (reference sequence). This CDR3 region has 14 residues. Here the CDR3 DNA reads TGTGCCAGTAGTCCAGGGGTCCTAAATTCACCCCTCCACTTT. The encoded protein is CASSPGVLNSPLHF.

The chain links TRBV5-1 to TRBJ1-1; 10 bases agree with TRBD1. The CDR3 covers 14 residues. CDR1 is SGHRS and CDR2 is YFSETQ in the germline V gene. J gave up 5 bases and V 3 bases, and 4 bases lay outside the gene matches. The DNA for the CDR3 is TGCGCCAGCAGCTATGGACAGGGGGTTACTGAAGCTTTCTTT. Protein product: CASSYGQGVTEAFF.

V usage is TRBV6-8 and J usage is TRBJ2-1; a weak D match, TRBD2 (5 bases). The V gene lost 8 bases and the J gene lost 4 bases, with 9 bases spanning the gap. CDR3 length: 12 amino acids. CDR1 MNHGY and CDR2 SAAAGT come from the germline V gene. CDR3 sequence: CASQTGYNEQFF. The CDR3 DNA reads TGTGCCAGCCAGACGGGGTACAATGAGCAGTTCTTC.